One sample yielded the 6 T cell receptor beta chains listed below, sequenced in a study of cytomegalovirus exposure and HLA in healthy donors. Using immunoSEQ multiplex PCR, the repertoire was profiled, and TCRdb retains in-frame clones only, with some absent. Of roughly 330,000 clones in the sample, roughly 87% are singletons; the top ten hold about 1%. Specimen: PBMCs. The receptors here all came from a woman aged 25-40 years in good health and CMV-seropositive.

The gene calls are TRBV6-1 and TRBJ1-2; D ambiguous. Germline V gene data show CDR1 as MNHNS and CDR2 as SASEGT. V lost 8 bases to trimming and J lost 2 bases, with 3 bases between them. The CDR3 length is 10 residues. The CDR3 loop is CASRNYGYTF. The CDR3, as DNA: TGTGCCAGCCGGAACTATGGCTACACCTTC.

The chain combines TRBV7-9 with TRBJ2-7; 7 nucleotides agree with TRBD1. This CDR3 has 15 amino acids. CDR1 is SEHNR and CDR2 is FQNEAQ in the germline V gene (reference sequence). V lost 5 bases, J lost 0 bases, and 7 bases stayed unmatched. CDR3 in DNA: TGTGCCAGCAGCCGGGAACAGGGGAGCTCCTACGAGCAGTACTTC. Translating it yields CASSREQGSSYEQYF.

This clone was recorded only once. The CDR3 DNA reads as TGTGCCAGCAGAAACAGGGGGCACTACAATGAGCAGTTCTTC. Encoded protein: CASRNRGHYNEQFF. The chain carries TRBV6-5 and TRBJ2-1; 9 nucleotides align to TRBD1. The V gene end was trimmed by 6 bases and the J gene end by 3 bases; junction bases not matched to a gene: 3. Germline lookup yields CDR1 MNHEY and CDR2 SVGAGI. The CDR3 spans 14 residues.

The genes are TRBV4-3 and TRBJ2-1, with a possible D match to TRBD2 (5 bases). The V gene's germline CDR1 is LGHNA and CDR2 YSLEER. This CDR3 contains 13 residues. Between the trimmed V and J ends, which lost 0 bases and 12 bases, there was a span of 12 bases. The CDR3 sequence: CASSQDSRDRQFF. CDR3 nucleotide sequence: TGCGCCAGCAGCCAAGATTCGAGGGATCGGCAGTTCTTC.

The gene calls are TRBV7-9 and TRBJ1-2; no clear D gene. Germline CDR1 SEHNR, CDR2 FQNEAQ (reference sequence). CDR3 length equals 13 residues. The V end lost 6 bases, the J end lost 5 bases, and 13 bases lay between the germline ends. For the CDR3, the DNA is TGTGCCAGCAGTCGTTCAGGAGGATATGGCTACACCTTC. Translation: CASSRSGGYGYTF.

This sequence joins TRBV21-1 and TRBJ1-2; the table's TRBD1 call for D was not verified on the DNA. TRBV21-1 is marked as a pseudogene. The CDR3 is 13 amino acids. CDR3 region: CASGSDSNYGYTF. The CDR3 nucleotides are TGTGCCAGCGGCTCGGACAGCAACTATGGCTACACCTTC.